This T cell receptor beta chain emerged from a study of OX40 agonist ivuxolimab in advanced cancers. Produced via immunoSEQ multiplex PCR; TCRdb's table is partial and in-frame only. The table records tens of thousands of clones, 60% to 85% of them present only once. Trimming removed 5 bases from V and 1 base from J; junction bases left unmatched: 5. CDR3 length: 15 amino acids. Per germline, CDR1 SNHLY and CDR2 FYNNEI. V is TRBV2 and J is TRBJ1-1; TRBD1 matches at 9 bases. The source was CD4+ or CD8+ T cells sorted from blood, collected in a trial of the OX40 agonist ivuxolimab. The TCR originated in an adult with an advanced solid tumor such as melanoma, head and neck, liver or kidney cancer. CDR3 coding DNA: TGTGCCAGCAGTTGGACAGGGGTTGGGAACACTGAAGCTTTCTTT. As protein: CASSWTGVGNTEAFF.